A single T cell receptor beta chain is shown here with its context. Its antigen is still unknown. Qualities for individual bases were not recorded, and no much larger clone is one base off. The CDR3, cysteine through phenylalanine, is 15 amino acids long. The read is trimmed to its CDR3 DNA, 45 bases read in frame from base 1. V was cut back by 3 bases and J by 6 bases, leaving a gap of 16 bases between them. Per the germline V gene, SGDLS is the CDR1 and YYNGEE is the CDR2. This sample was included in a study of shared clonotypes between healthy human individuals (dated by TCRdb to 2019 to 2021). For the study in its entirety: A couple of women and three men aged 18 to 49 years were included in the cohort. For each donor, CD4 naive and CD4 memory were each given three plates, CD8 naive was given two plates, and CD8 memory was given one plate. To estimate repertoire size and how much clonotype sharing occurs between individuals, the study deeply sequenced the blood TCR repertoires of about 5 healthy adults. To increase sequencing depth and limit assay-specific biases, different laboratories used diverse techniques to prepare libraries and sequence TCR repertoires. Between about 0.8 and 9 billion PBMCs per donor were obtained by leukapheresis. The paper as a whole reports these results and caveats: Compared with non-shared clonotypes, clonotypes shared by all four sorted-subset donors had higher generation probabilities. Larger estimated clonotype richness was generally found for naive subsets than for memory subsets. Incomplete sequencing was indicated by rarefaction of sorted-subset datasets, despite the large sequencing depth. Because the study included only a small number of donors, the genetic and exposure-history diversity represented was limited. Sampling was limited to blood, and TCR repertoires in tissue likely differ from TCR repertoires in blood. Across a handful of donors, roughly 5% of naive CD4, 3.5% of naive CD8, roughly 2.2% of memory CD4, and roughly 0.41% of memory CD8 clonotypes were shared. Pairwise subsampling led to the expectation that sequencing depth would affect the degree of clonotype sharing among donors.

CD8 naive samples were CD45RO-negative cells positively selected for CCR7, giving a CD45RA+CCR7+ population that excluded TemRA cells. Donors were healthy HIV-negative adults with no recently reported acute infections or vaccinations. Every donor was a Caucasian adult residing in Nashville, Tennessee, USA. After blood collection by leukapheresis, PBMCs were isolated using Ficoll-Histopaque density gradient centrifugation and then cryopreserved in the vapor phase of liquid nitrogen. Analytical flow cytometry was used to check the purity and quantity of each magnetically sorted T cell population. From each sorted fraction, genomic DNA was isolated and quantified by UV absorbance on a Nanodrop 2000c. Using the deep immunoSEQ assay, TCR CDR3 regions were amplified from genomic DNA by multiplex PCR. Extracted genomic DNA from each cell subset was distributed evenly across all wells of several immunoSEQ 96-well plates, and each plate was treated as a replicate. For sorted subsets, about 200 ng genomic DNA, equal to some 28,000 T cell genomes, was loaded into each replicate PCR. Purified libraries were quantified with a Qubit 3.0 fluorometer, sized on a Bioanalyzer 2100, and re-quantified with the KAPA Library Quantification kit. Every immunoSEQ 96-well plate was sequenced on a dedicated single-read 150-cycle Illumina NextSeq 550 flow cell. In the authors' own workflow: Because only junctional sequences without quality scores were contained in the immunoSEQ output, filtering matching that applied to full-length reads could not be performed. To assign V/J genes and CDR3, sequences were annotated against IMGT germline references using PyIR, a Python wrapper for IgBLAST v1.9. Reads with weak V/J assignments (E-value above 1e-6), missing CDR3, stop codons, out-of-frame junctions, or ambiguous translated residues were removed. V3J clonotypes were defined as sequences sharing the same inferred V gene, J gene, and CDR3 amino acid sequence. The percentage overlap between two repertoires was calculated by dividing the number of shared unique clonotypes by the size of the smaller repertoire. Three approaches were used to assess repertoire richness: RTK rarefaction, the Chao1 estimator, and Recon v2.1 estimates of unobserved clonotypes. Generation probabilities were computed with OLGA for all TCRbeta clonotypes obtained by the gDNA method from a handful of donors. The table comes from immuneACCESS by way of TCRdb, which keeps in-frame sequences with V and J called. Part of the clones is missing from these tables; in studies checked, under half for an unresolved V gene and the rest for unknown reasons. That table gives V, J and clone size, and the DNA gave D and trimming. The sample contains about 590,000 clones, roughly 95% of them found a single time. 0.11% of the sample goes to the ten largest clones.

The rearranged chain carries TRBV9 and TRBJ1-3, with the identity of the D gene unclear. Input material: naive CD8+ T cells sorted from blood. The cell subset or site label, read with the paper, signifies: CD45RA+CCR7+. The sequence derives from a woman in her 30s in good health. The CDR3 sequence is CASSGSENAENTIYF. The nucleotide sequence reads TGTGCCAGCAGCGGATCGGAAAACGCCGAAAACACCATATATTTT.